Listed below are T cell receptor beta chains from one sample, sequenced in a study of cytomegalovirus exposure and HLA in healthy donors. Libraries were prepared by immunoSEQ multiplex PCR; TCRdb keeps only in-frame clonotypes and omits some of them. Of approximately 180,000 clones in the sample, more than 75% are singletons; the top ten hold under 3.5%. Sequenced input: PBMCs. These receptors were taken from a man between 18 and 29 years old in good health and CMV-seropositive. CDR3s include the opening cysteine and the closing phenylalanine or tryptophan. D genes are given only for firm matches. Rows give clone size only sometimes, using once, few, many, or a class for an expanded clone.

. | TRBJ2-3 | TRBV4-2 | TRBD2 | CASSQEGLYRDTQYF | TGTGCCAGCAGCCAAGAGGGACTATATCGAGATACGCAGTATTTT
. | TRBJ2-1 | TRBV6-5 | . | CASRQNNEQFF | TGTGCCAGCAGACAGAACAATGAGCAGTTCTTC
. | TRBJ1-4 | TRBV5-1 | . | CASSSRPSEKLFF | TGCGCCAGCAGCTCCCGCCCGAGTGAAAAACTGTTTTTT
. | TRBJ2-7 | TRBV4-3 | . | CASSQDRAIYDTYEQYF | TGCGCCAGCAGCCAAGATCGTGCCATTTATGACACCTACGAGCAGTACTTC
. | TRBJ1-5 | TRBV7-8 | TRBD1 | CASSLQGVQGNQPQHF | TGTGCCAGCAGCCTACAGGGGGTCCAGGGGAATCAGCCCCAGCATTTT
. | TRBJ2-5 | TRBV27 | TRBD2 | CASSSTSGTETQYF | TGTGCCAGCAGTTCGACTAGCGGGACAGAGACCCAGTACTTC
. | TRBJ2-7 | TRBV27 | . | CASSLYSAYEQYF | TGTGCCAGCAGTTTATATTCCGCCTACGAGCAGTACTTC
. | TRBJ2-3 | TRBV7-2 | . | CASAQGLPLTDTQYF | TGTGCCAGCGCCCAGGGCCTACCCCTCACAGATACGCAGTATTTT
. | TRBJ2-5 | TRBV10-3 | TRBD2 | CAIKSGEQETQYF | TGTGCCATCAAAAGCGGGGAACAAGAGACCCAGTACTTC
. | TRBJ1-2 | TRBV4-3 | . | CASSPSREDGYTF | TGCGCCAGCAGCCCTTCCAGGGAAGATGGCTACACCTTC
. | TRBJ1-2 | TRBV7-2 | . | CASTISRESAANYGYTF | TGTGCCAGCACGATCAGTCGGGAGTCGGCAGCTAACTATGGCTACACCTTC
. | TRBJ1-4 | TRBV28 | . | CASRTPGGEKLFF | TGTGCCAGCAGAACCCCGGGGGGTGAAAAACTGTTTTTT
. | TRBJ2-1 | TRBV7-8 | TRBD1 | CASSLGTGHYNEQFF | TGTGCCAGCAGCCTTGGGACAGGGCACTACAATGAGCAGTTCTTC
. | TRBJ1-3 | TRBV11-2 | . | CASSLDQALGNTIYF | TGTGCCAGCAGCTTAGATCAGGCGTTGGGAAACACCATATATTTT
. | TRBJ2-7 | TRBV29-1 | . | CSVEEVQGYEQYF | TGCAGCGTTGAAGAGGTACAGGGCTACGAGCAGTACTTC
. | TRBJ1-4 | TRBV14 | . | CASSPIGPLEKLFF | TGTGCCAGCAGTCCAATCGGTCCTCTTGAAAAACTGTTTTTT
. | TRBJ2-1 | TRBV27 | . | CASRSGHLSYNEQFF | TGTGCCAGCAGGTCGGGACACCTTTCCTACAATGAGCAGTTCTTC
. | TRBJ2-7 | TRBV6-5 | TRBD2 | CASRATGGYEQYF | TGTGCCAGCAGGGCCACGGGGGGGTACGAGCAGTACTTC
. | TRBJ1-5 | TRBV16 | . | CASSQTDQPQHF | TGTGCCAGCAGCCAAACGGATCAGCCCCAGCATTTT
. | TRBJ2-7 | TRBV29-1 | TRBD1 | CSVEARGVTGALYEQYF | TGCAGCGTTGAAGCCCGCGGGGTGACAGGGGCCCTCTACGAGCAGTACTTC
. | TRBJ1-2 | TRBV2 | TRBD1 | CASSVRQGAFDSYGYTF | TGTGCCAGCAGTGTTCGACAGGGGGCCTTTGATAGCTATGGCTACACCTTC
once | TRBJ2-7 | TRBV27 | TRBD1 | CASSFSIGDRGSYEQYF | TGTGCCAGCAGTTTTTCGATCGGGGACAGGGGCTCCTACGAGCAGTACTTC